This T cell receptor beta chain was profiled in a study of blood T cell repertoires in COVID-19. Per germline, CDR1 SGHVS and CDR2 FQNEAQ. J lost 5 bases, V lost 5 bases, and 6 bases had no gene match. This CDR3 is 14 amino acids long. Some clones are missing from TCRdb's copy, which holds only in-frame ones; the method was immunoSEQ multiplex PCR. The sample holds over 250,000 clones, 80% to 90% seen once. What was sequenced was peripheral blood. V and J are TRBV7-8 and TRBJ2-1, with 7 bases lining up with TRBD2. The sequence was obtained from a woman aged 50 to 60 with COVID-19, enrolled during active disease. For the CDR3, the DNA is TGTGCCAGCAGCAGGACTAGTGTGCACAATGAGCAGTTCTTC. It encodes CASSRTSVHNEQFF.